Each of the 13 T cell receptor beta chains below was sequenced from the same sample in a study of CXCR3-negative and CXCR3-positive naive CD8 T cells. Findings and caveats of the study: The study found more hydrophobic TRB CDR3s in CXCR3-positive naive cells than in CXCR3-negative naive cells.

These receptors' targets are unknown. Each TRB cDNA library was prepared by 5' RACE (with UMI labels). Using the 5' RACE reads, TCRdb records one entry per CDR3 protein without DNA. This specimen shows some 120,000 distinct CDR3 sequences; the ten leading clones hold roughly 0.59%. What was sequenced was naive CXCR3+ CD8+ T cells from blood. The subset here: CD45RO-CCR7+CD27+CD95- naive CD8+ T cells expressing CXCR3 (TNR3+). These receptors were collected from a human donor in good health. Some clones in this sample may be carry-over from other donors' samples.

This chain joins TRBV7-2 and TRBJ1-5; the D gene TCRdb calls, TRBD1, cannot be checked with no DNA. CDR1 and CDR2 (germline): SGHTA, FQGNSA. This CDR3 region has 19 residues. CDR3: CASSQVVGTGVYSNQPQHF. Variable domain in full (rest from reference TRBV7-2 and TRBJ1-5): GAGVSQSPSNKVTEKGKDVELRCDPISGHTALYWYRQSLGQGLEFLIYFQGNSAPDKSGLPSDRFSAERTGGSVSTLTIQRTQQEDSAVYLCASSQVVGTGVYSNQPQHFGDGTRLSIL.

CDR3 loop: CASSYSWEGYNEQFF. The genes are TRBV6-2 or TRBV6-3 and TRBJ2-1; the D call from TCRdb, TRBD2, cannot be confirmed without DNA. Germline values: CDR1 MNHEY, CDR2 SVGEGT. The length of the CDR3 is 15 residues.

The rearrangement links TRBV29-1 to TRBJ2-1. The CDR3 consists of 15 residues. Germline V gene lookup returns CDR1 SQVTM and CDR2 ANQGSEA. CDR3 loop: CSVVFRWVEDNEQFF.

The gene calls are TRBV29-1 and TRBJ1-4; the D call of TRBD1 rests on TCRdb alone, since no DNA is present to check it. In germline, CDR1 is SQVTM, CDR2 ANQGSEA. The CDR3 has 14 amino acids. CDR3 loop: CSVDPTGWGEKLFF.

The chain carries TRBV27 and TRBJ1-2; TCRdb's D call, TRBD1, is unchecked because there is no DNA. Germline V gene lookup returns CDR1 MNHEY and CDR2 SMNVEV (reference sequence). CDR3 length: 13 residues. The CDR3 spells CASSYPGWNGYTF.

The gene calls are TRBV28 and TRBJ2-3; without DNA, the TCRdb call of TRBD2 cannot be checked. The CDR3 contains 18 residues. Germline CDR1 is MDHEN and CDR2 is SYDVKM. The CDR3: CASSSRTSGRPGTDTQYF.

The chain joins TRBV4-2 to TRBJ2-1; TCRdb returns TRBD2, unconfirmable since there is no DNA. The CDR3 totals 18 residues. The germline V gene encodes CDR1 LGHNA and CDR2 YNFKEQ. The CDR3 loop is CASSHPLAGSLSYNEQFF.

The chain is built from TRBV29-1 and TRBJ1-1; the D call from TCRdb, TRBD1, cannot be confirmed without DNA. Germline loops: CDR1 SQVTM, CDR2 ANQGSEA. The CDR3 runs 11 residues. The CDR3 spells CSVGQGVEAFF.

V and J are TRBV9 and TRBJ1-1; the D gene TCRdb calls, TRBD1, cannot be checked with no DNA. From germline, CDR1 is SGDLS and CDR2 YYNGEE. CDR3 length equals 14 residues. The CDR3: CASSAMTGVNEAFF.

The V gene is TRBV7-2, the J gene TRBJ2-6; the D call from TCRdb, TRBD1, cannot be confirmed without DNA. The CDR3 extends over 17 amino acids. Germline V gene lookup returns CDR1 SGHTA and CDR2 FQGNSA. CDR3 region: CASSYIPGQPGANVLTF.

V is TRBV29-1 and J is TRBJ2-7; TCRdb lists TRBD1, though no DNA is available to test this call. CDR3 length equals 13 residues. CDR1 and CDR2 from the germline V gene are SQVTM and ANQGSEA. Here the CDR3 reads CSTIGTPSYEQYF.

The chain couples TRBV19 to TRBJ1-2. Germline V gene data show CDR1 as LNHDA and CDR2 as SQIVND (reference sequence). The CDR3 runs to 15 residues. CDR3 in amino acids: CASSIDLQGNYGYTF. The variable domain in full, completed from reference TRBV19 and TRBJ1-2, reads DGGITQSPKYLFRKEGQNVTLSCEQNLNHDAMYWYRQDPGQGLRLIYYSQIVNDFQKGDIAEGYSVSREKKESFPLTVTSAQKNPTAFYLCASSIDLQGNYGYTFGSGTRLTVV.

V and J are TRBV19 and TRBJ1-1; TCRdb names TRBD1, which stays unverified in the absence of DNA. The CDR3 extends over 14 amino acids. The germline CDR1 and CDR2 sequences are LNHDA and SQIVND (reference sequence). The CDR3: CASSDTGDVTEAFF.